Each of the 30 T cell receptor beta chains below was sequenced from the same sample in a study of blood T cell repertoires in COVID-19. This table comes from immunoSEQ multiplex PCR, and its TCRdb copy is limited to in-frame clones, with some not included. The sample contains almost 250,000 clones, 86% of which appear only once. The sample taken for sequencing was peripheral blood. The source of these receptors is a woman aged 55-70 years who had recovered from COVID-19.

V usage is TRBV12-3 or TRBV12-4 and J usage is TRBJ2-7, with TRBD1 matching 7 bases. With 3 bases clipped from V and 5 bases from J, the junction kept 4 bases outside the gene matches. This CDR3 contains 13 residues. The CDR3 loop is CASSLTGNHEQYF. The CDR3 DNA follows: TGTGCCAGCAGTTTGACAGGGAACCACGAGCAGTACTTC.

The chain employs TRBV28 and TRBJ2-7; 9 bases are a match to TRBD1. Germline V gene sequence: CDR1 MDHEN, CDR2 SYDVKM. The CDR3 is 15 amino acids. With V trimmed by 5 bases and J by 3 bases, 8 bases remained unmatched. The CDR3 sequence is CASSPPGQGRYEQYF. For the CDR3, the DNA is TGTGCCAGCAGTCCACCGGGACAGGGTCGCTACGAGCAGTACTTC.

The DNA for the CDR3 is TGTGCCAGCAGCTTAGCTAGCGGGGGAGGCACAGATACGCAGTATTTT. This gives the protein CASSLASGGGTDTQYF. V and J are TRBV11-3 and TRBJ2-3; 10 positions match TRBD2. Germline CDR1 SGHNT, CDR2 YENEEA. CDR3 size: 16 residues. The V and J ends lost 1 base and 1 base, in that order; junction bases with no gene match: 2.

V and J are TRBV5-1 and TRBJ2-3; TRBD2 matches at 10 bases. V lost 5 bases to trimming and J lost 2 bases; unmatched junction nucleotides: 11. Per the germline V gene, CDR1 is SGHRS and CDR2 is YFSETQ. The CDR3 loop spans 17 amino acids. The CDR3 region is CASRGLAGDPHTDTQYF. The CDR3, as DNA: TGCGCCAGCAGAGGCCTAGCGGGGGATCCTCACACAGATACGCAGTATTTT. The whole variable domain, remainder taken from reference TRBV5-1 and TRBJ2-3, is KAGVTQTPRYLIKTRGQQVTLSCSPISGHRSVSWYQQTPGQGLQFLFEYFSETQRNKGNFPGRFSGRQFSNSRSEMNVSTLELGDSALYLCASRGLAGDPHTDTQYFGPGTRLTVL.

This clone was observed once. The rearrangement links TRBV3-1 (or the pseudogene TRBV3-2) to TRBJ1-4; possibly TRBD1 for D (6 bases). CDR1 and CDR2 from the germline V gene are LGHDT and YNNKEL (reference sequence). This CDR3 is 16 amino acids long. Deletions cut 6 bases from V and 0 bases from J, with 14 bases between. CDR3 DNA: TGTGCCAGCAGAAAGGGGACATTATCAACTAATGAAAAACTGTTTTTT. Translated: CASRKGTLSTNEKLFF.

The chain employs TRBV28 and TRBJ2-5; 7 bases agree with TRBD2. This CDR3 contains 14 residues. Germline CDR1 MDHEN, CDR2 SYDVKM. The trim removed 6 bases at V and 5 bases at J, leaving 9 bases unmatched. The CDR3 region is CASRTRRGVETQYF. DNA of the CDR3: TGTGCCAGCAGAACTAGACGGGGGGTTGAGACCCAGTACTTC.

V is TRBV7-9 and J is TRBJ2-5; maybe TRBD2 (6 bases). This CDR3 comprises 13 residues. The V end was cut by 3 bases, the J end by 4 bases, with 9 bases between. Germline V CDR1 and CDR2: SEHNR, FQNEAQ (reference sequence). CDR3 loop: CASSFTSLETQYF. The DNA for the CDR3 is TGTGCCAGCAGCTTCACTAGCTTAGAGACCCAGTACTTC.

This chain joins TRBV2 and TRBJ1-4; 10 bases align to TRBD1. The J segment lost 7 bases and the V segment lost 3 bases, leaving 5 bases of the junction unmatched. The germline CDR1 and CDR2 sequences are SNHLY and FYNNEI. This CDR3 is 15 amino acids long. The CDR3 DNA is TGTGCCAGCAGTGACGGGACAGGGGCGGGTGAAAAACTGTTTTTT. Translation: CASSDGTGAGEKLFF.

The CDR3 coding sequence is TGTGCCAGCAGCTTAGACGCAGGGGGCCTGAACACTGAAGCTTTCTTT. It codes for CASSLDAGGLNTEAFF. The chain recombines TRBV7-2 with TRBJ1-1; 8 positions match TRBD1. After removal of 1 base from V and 0 bases from J, the junction contained 4 bases not matched to a gene. There are 16 residues in the CDR3. Germline V gives CDR1 SGHTA, CDR2 FQGNSA.

Concerning this clone itself: The CDR3 carries no conserved terminal phenylalanine or tryptophan, so it likely arises from a read error. It is unclear where the CDR3 begins or ends on the DNA, so no DNA is shown, and the CDR3 is as TCRdb lists it. CDR3: CASSFQPGQGPGRM. The chain couples TRBV6-2 or TRBV6-3 to TRBJ1-1; the DNA was not compared with TRBD1, the D call given in the table. 14 amino acids form the CDR3, both terminal residues included. Germline CDR1 reads MNHEY; CDR2 reads SVGEGT.

The gene calls are TRBV10-3 and TRBJ1-6; tentative D call: TRBD1 (6 bases). The germline V gene has CDR1 ENHRY and CDR2 SYGVKD. Deletions cut 4 bases from V and 7 bases from J, with 11 bases between. This CDR3 region has 14 residues. The chain's CDR3 is CAISVGQFNSPLHF. Written as DNA, the CDR3 is TGTGCCATCAGTGTTGGACAGTTCAATTCACCCCTCCACTTT.

The CDR3 DNA reads as TGCAGCGTTGGAGCCGGGACAGGGTTTTACGAGCAGTACTTC. As protein: CSVGAGTGFYEQYF. The chain links TRBV29-1 to TRBJ2-7; 9 bases match TRBD1. CDR3 length equals 14 residues. V trimming: 4 bases; J trimming: 4 bases; junction bases outside the gene matches: 8. Per the germline V gene, CDR1 is SQVTM and CDR2 is ANQGSEA.

The chain employs TRBV5-1 and TRBJ2-2, with 9 nucleotides matching TRBD1. The CDR3 runs 14 residues. Trimming at V came to 6 bases and at J to 4 bases, leaving 4 bases not matched to a gene. Germline V lookup: CDR1 SGHRS, CDR2 YFSETQ. The CDR3 DNA reads as TGCGCCAGCACCGGACAGGGGAGCACCGGGGAGCTGTTTTTT. The encoded protein is CASTGQGSTGELFF.

This chain uses TRBV5-6 with TRBJ1-6, with 10 bases aligning to TRBD1. In germline, CDR1 is SGHDT, CDR2 YYEEEE. This CDR3 is built from 15 residues. Trimming took 4 bases from V and 6 from J; bases not matched to a gene: 4. This chain's CDR3 is CASSPRDRGNSPLHF. DNA of the CDR3: TGTGCCAGCAGCCCTAGGGACAGGGGTAATTCACCCCTCCACTTT.

This clone turned up a few times. This sample also contains other DNA sequences that code for the same CDR3. The chain combines TRBV3-1 (or the pseudogene TRBV3-2) with TRBJ1-3; D is ambiguous. Per germline, CDR1 LGHDT and CDR2 YNNKEL (reference sequence). The V and J ends lost 4 bases and 0 bases respectively, with 4 bases between them. The CDR3 is made up of 13 amino acids. DNA of the CDR3: TGTGCCAGCAGCCCGTCCTCTGGAAACACCATATATTTT. It translates to CASSPSSGNTIYF.

The V gene is TRBV4-2, the J gene TRBJ2-5, with TRBD2 matching over 8 bases. The germline V gene has CDR1 LGHNA and CDR2 YNFKEQ. This CDR3 has 14 residues. V shed 8 bases and J 2 bases; nucleotides not matched to a gene: 7. The CDR3 region has the DNA TGTGCCAGCTCTGGCGGGGGGCGGCAAGAGACCCAGTACTTC. It codes for CASSGGGRQETQYF.

Here the CDR3 reads CASSPNRAGGIRETQYF. The CDR3 coding sequence is TGTGCCAGCAGCCCAAACCGGGCGGGGGGCATTCGAGAGACCCAGTACTTC. The rearrangement links TRBV16 to TRBJ2-5, with TRBD2 matching 8 bases. After removal of 4 bases from V and 4 bases from J, the junction contained 14 bases not matched to a gene. Germline V CDR1 and CDR2: KGHSY, FQNENV. The CDR3 contains 17 residues.

The table lists this clone with a count of one. The rearrangement links TRBV9 to TRBJ2-1; tentatively, D is TRBD1 (6 bases). Germline CDR1 is SGDLS and CDR2 is YYNGEE. Trimming cost V 4 bases and J 6 bases, with 20 bases left between them. The CDR3 is 16 amino acids. DNA of the CDR3: TGTGCCAGCAGCCCCCGTGGGGGCCGCCTAATCAATGAGCAGTTCTTC. This gives the protein CASSPRGGRLINEQFF.

The J gene is TRBJ2-3, the V gene TRBV10-3, with D possibly matching TRBD1 (6 bases). Germline values: CDR1 ENHRY, CDR2 SYGVKD. Trimming removed 10 bases from V and 4 bases from J, with 12 bases in between. This CDR3 is 12 amino acids long. In DNA, the CDR3 is TGTGCCAGCAGGGGCACTGCAGATACGCAGTATTTT. Protein: CASRGTADTQYF.

The chain combines TRBV29-1 with TRBJ2-2; D is unresolved. Germline V gene sequence: CDR1 SQVTM, CDR2 ANQGSEA. The CDR3 has 11 residues. Trimming cost V 5 bases and J 4 bases, with 5 bases left between them. CDR3 region: CSVTSTGELFF. CDR3 bases: TGCAGCGTTACAAGCACCGGGGAGCTGTTTTTT.

The table lists this clone with a few counts. The chain combines TRBV6-5 with TRBJ2-3; D perhaps matches TRBD2 (6 bases). The V and J ends lost 5 bases and 1 base respectively, with 13 bases between them. CDR3 length: 15 amino acids. Germline-derived CDR1 and CDR2 are MNHEY and SVGAGI. CDR3 nucleotide sequence: TGTGCCAGCAGTCCCGAGGCGGGACGCACAGATACGCAGTATTTT. It translates to CASSPEAGRTDTQYF.

This clone was seen only once. This chain links TRBV6-6 with TRBJ2-7; D is unresolved. V was cut by 6 bases and J by 0 bases, with 18 bases left in between. This CDR3 contains 16 residues. The germline V gene has CDR1 MNHNY and CDR2 SVGAGI (reference sequence). CDR3 sequence reads: CASSARPIRDSYEQYF. The CDR3 region has the DNA TGTGCCAGCAGCGCGCGTCCGATCCGAGACTCCTACGAGCAGTACTTC.

A single count supports this clone. The genes are TRBV7-9 and TRBJ1-1; D is unclear. Deletions cut 2 bases from V and 0 bases from J, with 10 bases between. CDR1 and CDR2 (germline): SEHNR, FQNEAQ (reference sequence). CDR3 length: 15 amino acids. This CDR3 is CASSLRETMNTEAFF. CDR3 sequence (DNA): TGTGCCAGCAGCTTACGGGAAACGATGAACACTGAAGCTTTCTTT.

This clone was detected only a few times. The V and J genes are TRBV6-2 or TRBV6-3 and TRBJ1-6; 12 bases agree with TRBD1. V shed 5 bases, J shed 9 bases, and the junction held 5 bases outside the gene matches. The V gene's germline CDR1 is MNHEY and CDR2 SVGEGT. The CDR3 runs to 15 residues. The CDR3 reads CASSTGQGASSPLHF. For the CDR3, the DNA is TGTGCCAGCAGTACGGGACAGGGGGCAAGTTCACCCCTCCACTTT.

CDR3 residues: CASSPGGAGYTQYF. CDR3 coding DNA: TGTGCCAGCAGCCCCGGAGGGGCGGGTTATACGCAGTATTTT. The chain uses TRBV28 and TRBJ2-3; TRBD2 is a possible D gene (6 bases). This CDR3 is 14 amino acids long. Germline loops: CDR1 MDHEN, CDR2 SYDVKM. V was shortened by 6 bases and J by 7 bases, with 17 bases between the two germline ends.

The rearrangement uses TRBV7-9 and TRBJ1-5; the D is unclear. Trimming removed 5 bases from V and 8 bases from J, with 10 bases in between. This CDR3 has 12 amino acids. The germline V gene has CDR1 SEHNR and CDR2 FQNEAQ (reference sequence). The CDR3 region has the DNA TGTGCCAGCAGCGAGGGTGAAAAGCCCCAGCATTTT. Its protein product is CASSEGEKPQHF.

The chain joins TRBV4-3 to TRBJ2-3; perhaps TRBD2 as D (5 bases). The CDR3 spans 16 residues. Trimming removed 0 bases from V and 3 bases from J, with 13 bases in between. From germline, CDR1 is LGHNA and CDR2 YSLEER. DNA for the CDR3: TGCGCCAGCAGCCAAGACAAGAGCGGATTTACAGATACGCAGTATTTT. Its translation is CASSQDKSGFTDTQYF.

The J gene is TRBJ2-7, the V gene TRBV15; D assignment may be TRBD1 or TRBD2 (9 bases each). This CDR3 region has 18 residues. V lost 4 bases and J 1 base, leaving 23 bases between the germline ends. In germline, CDR1 is LNHNV, CDR2 YYDKDF (reference sequence). The CDR3 reads CATSTTGGRAGGSYEQYF. The CDR3 bases are TGTGCCACCAGCACGACAGGGGGACGAGCGGGGGGATCCTACGAGCAGTACTTC.

The chain has TRBV6-5 and TRBJ1-1, with D uncertain. From germline, CDR1 is MNHEY and CDR2 SVGAGI. The CDR3 length is 13 residues. Trimming left V 5 bases short and J 0 bases short, with 7 bases between. CDR3 region: CASSRGVNTEAFF. CDR3 nucleotides: TGTGCCAGCAGTCGCGGTGTGAACACTGAAGCTTTCTTT.

J is TRBJ2-1 and V is TRBV7-3, with TRBD2 identical over 11 bases. The CDR3 contains 15 residues. J lost 11 bases, V lost 3 bases, and 9 bases had no gene match. Germline values: CDR1 SGHTA, CDR2 FQGTGA. This CDR3 is CASSLGLLAGAQQFF. As DNA, the CDR3 is TGTGCCAGCAGCTTGGGATTACTAGCGGGGGCCCAGCAGTTCTTC.